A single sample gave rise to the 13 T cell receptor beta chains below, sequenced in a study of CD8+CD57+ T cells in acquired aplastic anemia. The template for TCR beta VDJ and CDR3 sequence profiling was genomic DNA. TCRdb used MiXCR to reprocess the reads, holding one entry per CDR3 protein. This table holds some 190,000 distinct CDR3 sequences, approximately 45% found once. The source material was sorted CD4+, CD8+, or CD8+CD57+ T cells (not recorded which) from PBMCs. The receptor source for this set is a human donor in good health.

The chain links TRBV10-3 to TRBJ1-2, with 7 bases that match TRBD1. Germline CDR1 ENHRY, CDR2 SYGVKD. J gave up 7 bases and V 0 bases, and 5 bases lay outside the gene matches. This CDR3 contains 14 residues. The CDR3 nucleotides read TGTGCCATCAGTGAGTCAGACAGGGCGTCTGGCTACACCTTC. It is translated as CAISESDRASGYTF.

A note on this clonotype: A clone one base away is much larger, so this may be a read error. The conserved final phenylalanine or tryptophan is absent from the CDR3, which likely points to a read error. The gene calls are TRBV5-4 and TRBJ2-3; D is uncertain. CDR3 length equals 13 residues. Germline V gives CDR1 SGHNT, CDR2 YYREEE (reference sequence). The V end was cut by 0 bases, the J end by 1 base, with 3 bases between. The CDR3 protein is CASSLGGTDTQYL. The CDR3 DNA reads TGTGCCAGCAGCTTGGGTGGCACAGATACGCAGTATCTT.

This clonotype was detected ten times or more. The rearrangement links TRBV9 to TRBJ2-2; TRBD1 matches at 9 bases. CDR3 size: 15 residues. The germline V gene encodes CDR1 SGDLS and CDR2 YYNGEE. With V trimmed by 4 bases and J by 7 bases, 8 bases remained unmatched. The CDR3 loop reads CASSPRDREGGELFF. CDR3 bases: TGTGCCAGCAGCCCCCGGGACAGGGAAGGCGGGGAGCTGTTTTTT.

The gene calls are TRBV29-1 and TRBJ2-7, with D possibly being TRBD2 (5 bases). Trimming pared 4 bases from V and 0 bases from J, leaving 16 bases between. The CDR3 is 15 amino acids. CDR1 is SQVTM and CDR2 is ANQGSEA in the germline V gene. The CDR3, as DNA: TGCAGCGTTGGGTTCGGTCGGGGAAGCTCCTACGAGCAGTACTTC. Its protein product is CSVGFGRGSSYEQYF.

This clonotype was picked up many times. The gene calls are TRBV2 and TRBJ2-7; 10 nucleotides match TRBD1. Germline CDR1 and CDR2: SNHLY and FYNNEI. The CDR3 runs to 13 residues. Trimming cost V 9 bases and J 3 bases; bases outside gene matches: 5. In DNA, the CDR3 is TGTGCCAGAGTAGGGACAGGGGACTACGAGCAGTACTTC. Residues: CARVGTGDYEQYF.

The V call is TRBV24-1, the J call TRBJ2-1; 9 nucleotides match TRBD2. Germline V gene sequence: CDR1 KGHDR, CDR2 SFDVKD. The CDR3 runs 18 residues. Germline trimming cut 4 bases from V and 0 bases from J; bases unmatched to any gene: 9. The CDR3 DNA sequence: TGTGCCACCAGTGACCCTACTAGCGGGCCATTCTCCTACAATGAGCAGTTCTTC. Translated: CATSDPTSGPFSYNEQFF.

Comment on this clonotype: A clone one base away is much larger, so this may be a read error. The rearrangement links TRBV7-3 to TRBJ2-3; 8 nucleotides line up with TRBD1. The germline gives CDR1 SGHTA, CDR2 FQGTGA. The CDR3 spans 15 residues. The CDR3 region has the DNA TGTGCCAGCAGCCCCGGACAGGGCCACACAGATCCGCAGTATTTT. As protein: CASSPGQGHTDPQYF.

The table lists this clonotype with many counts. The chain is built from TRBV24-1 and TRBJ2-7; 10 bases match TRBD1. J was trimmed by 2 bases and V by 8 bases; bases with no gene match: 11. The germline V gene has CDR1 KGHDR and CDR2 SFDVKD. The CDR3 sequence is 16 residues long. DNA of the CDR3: TGTGCCACCAAGTGCCCAACCGGGACAGGGGCCTACGAGCAGTACTTC. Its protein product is CATKCPTGTGAYEQYF.

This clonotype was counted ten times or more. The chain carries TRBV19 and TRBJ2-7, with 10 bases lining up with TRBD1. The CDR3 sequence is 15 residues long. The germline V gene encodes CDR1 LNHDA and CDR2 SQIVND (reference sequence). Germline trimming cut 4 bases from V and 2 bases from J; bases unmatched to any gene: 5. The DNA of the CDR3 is TGTGCCAGTAGTAGGTTTGGACAGGGGGCCTACGAGCAGTACTTC. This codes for CASSRFGQGAYEQYF.

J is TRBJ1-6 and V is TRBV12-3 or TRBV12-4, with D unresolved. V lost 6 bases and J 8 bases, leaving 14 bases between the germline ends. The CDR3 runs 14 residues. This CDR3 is CASSQTPGDSPLHF. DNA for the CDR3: TGTGCCAGCAGCCAGACTCCTGGGGATTCACCCCTCCACTTT.

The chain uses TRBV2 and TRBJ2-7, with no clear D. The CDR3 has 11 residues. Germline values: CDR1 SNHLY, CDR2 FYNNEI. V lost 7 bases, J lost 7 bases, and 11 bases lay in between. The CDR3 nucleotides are TGTGCCAGCACAGGACGTTTGGAGCAGTACTTC. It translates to CASTGRLEQYF.

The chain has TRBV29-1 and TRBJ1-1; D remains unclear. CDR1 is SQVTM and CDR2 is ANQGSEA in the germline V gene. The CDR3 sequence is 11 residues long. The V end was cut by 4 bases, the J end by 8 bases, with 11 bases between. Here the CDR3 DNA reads TGCAGCGTTGTTCCGCTCTTCGAAGCTTTCTTT. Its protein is CSVVPLFEAFF. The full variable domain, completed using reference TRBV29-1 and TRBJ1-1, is SAVISQKPSRDICQRGTSLTIQCQVDSQVTMMFWYRQQPGQSLTLIATANQGSEATYESGFVIDKFPISRPNLTFSTLTVSNMSPEDSSIYLCSVVPLFEAFFGQGTRLTVV.

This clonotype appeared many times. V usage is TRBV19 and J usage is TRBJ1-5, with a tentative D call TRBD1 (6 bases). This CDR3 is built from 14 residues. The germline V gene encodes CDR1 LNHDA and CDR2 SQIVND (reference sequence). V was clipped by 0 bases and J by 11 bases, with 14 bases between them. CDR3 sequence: CASSIDPGTISQHF. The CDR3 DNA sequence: TGTGCCAGTAGTATAGATCCCGGGACAATTTCCCAGCATTTT. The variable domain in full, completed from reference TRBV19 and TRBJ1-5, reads DGGITQSPKYLFRKEGQNVTLSCEQNLNHDAMYWYRQDPGQGLRLIYYSQIVNDFQKGDIAEGYSVSREKKESFPLTVTSAQKNPTAFYLCASSIDPGTISQHFGDGTRLSIL.